Listed below are T cell receptor beta chains from one sample, sequenced in a study of cytomegalovirus exposure and HLA in healthy donors. Data came from immunoSEQ multiplex PCR; TCRdb stores just in-frame clones and leaves some out. The table includes 49,000 or so clones, around 81% detected once. Material for sequencing was PBMCs. The receptors originated from a boy younger than 18 in good health and CMV-seropositive. CDR3s include the opening cysteine and the closing phenylalanine or tryptophan. D genes are given only for firm matches. Rows give clone size only sometimes, using once, few, many, or a class for an expanded clone.

J gene: TRBJ2-2
D gene: TRBD2
V gene: TRBV5-1
CDR3 length: 15
clone size: .
CDR3 DNA: TGCGCCAGCAGCTTGACTAGCGGCTACACCGGGGAGCTGTTTTTT
CDR3 protein: CASSLTSGYTGELFF

J gene: TRBJ2-2
D gene: .
V gene: TRBV5-1
CDR3 length: 12
clone size: .
CDR3 DNA: TGCGCCAGCAGCTTATCTCCCGGGGAGCTGTTTTTT
CDR3 protein: CASSLSPGELFF

J gene: TRBJ1-3
D gene: .
V gene: TRBV29-1
CDR3 length: 15
clone size: .
CDR3 DNA: TGCAGCGGATACGTCCCAGGGCTCTCTGGAAACACCATATATTTT
CDR3 protein: CSGYVPGLSGNTIYF

J gene: TRBJ2-7
D gene: .
V gene: TRBV19
CDR3 length: 15
clone size: once
CDR3 DNA: TGTGCCAGTAGTTATACAGGGAAGAGGCTTTACGAGCAGTACTTC
CDR3 protein: CASSYTGKRLYEQYF

J gene: TRBJ2-6
D gene: TRBD1
V gene: TRBV5-1
CDR3 length: 17
clone size: .
CDR3 DNA: TGCGCCAGCAGCTTCCCAGGGACAGGGAATGGGGCCAACGTCCTGACTTTC
CDR3 protein: CASSFPGTGNGANVLTF

J gene: TRBJ1-1
D gene: .
V gene: TRBV19
CDR3 length: 16
clone size: .
CDR3 DNA: TGTGCCAGTAGTATAGATGCCTGGGGGAGGAACGCTGAAGCTTTCTTT
CDR3 protein: CASSIDAWGRNAEAFF

J gene: TRBJ1-5
D gene: TRBD1
V gene: TRBV7-9
CDR3 length: 14
clone size: .
CDR3 DNA: TGTGCCAGCAGTCAGGGGGGAAGCAATCAGCCCCAGCATTTT
CDR3 protein: CASSQGGSNQPQHF

J gene: TRBJ1-3
D gene: TRBD1
V gene: TRBV10-2
CDR3 length: 14
clone size: .
CDR3 DNA: TGCGCCATCACACCGATCGGACAGGGGATCACCATATATTTT
CDR3 protein: CAITPIGQGITIYF

J gene: TRBJ1-2
D gene: TRBD1
V gene: TRBV19
CDR3 length: 13
clone size: .
CDR3 DNA: TGTGCCATTCGGGCAGGGGGCAACTATGGCTACACCTTC
CDR3 protein: CAIRAGGNYGYTF

J gene: TRBJ2-7
D gene: .
V gene: TRBV4-1
CDR3 length: 14
clone size: .
CDR3 DNA: TGCGCCAGCAGCCAAGGCCGGCTAGCGTCCGAGCAGTACTTC
CDR3 protein: CASSQGRLASEQYF

J gene: TRBJ1-1
D gene: .
V gene: TRBV6-5
CDR3 length: 12
clone size: few
CDR3 DNA: TGTGCCAGCAGACAGGCGAACACTGAAGCTTTCTTT
CDR3 protein: CASRQANTEAFF

J gene: TRBJ2-7
D gene: .
V gene: TRBV7-2
CDR3 length: 15
clone size: .
CDR3 DNA: TGTGCCAGCAGCTTAGGCGAGGGGGAGCTTTACGAGCAGTACTTC
CDR3 protein: CASSLGEGELYEQYF

J gene: TRBJ2-7
D gene: .
V gene: TRBV5-5
CDR3 length: 12
clone size: .
CDR3 DNA: TGTGCCAGCAGCGTGGACAGCTACGAGCAGTACTTC
CDR3 protein: CASSVDSYEQYF

J gene: TRBJ2-3
D gene: TRBD1
V gene: TRBV9
CDR3 length: 15
clone size: .
CDR3 DNA: TGTGCCAGCAGCGTAGGAGGGGGCTACACAGATACGCAGTATTTT
CDR3 protein: CASSVGGGYTDTQYF

J gene: TRBJ2-1
D gene: .
V gene: TRBV19
CDR3 length: 15
clone size: .
CDR3 DNA: TGTGCCAGTAATTTGTGGGGGCGGGCAAGGGATGAGCAGTTCTTC
CDR3 protein: CASNLWGRARDEQFF

J gene: TRBJ1-2
D gene: .
V gene: TRBV21-1
CDR3 length: 16
clone size: once
CDR3 DNA: TGTGCCAGCAGCAAAGACCCGGACAGATTCAACTATGGCTACACCTTC
CDR3 protein: CASSKDPDRFNYGYTF

J gene: TRBJ2-5
D gene: TRBD2
V gene: TRBV5-4
CDR3 length: 16
clone size: .
CDR3 DNA: TGTGCCAGCAGCTTGTTGGGACTAGCGGGGCAGGAGACCCAGTACTTC
CDR3 protein: CASSLLGLAGQETQYF